Listed below are T cell receptor beta chains from one sample, sequenced in a study of blood T cell repertoires in COVID-19. Clones were read by immunoSEQ multiplex PCR, and TCRdb kept only the in-frame ones, dropping some. The data contain more than 200,000 clones, just over 85% of them singletons. The sequenced sample was peripheral blood. These receptor sequences come from a man in his fifties with COVID-19, enrolled during active disease. Each CDR3 is given with its conserved first and last residue. The order of the fields is J gene, V gene, clone size, D gene, CDR3 DNA, CDR3 protein. D genes are given only for firm matches. Some rows mark clone size as missing; the rest say once, few, many or name a class of expanded clone.

J gene: TRBJ2-2
V gene: TRBV30
clone size: once
D gene: -
CDR3 DNA: TGTGCCTGGAGTTCGGGGTACACCGGGGAGCTGTTTTTT
CDR3 protein: CAWSSGYTGELFF

J gene: TRBJ2-1
V gene: TRBV19
clone size: -
D gene: TRBD1
CDR3 DNA: TGTGCCAGTAGTATAGAAGGACAGGGGGCCTCCTACAATGAGCAGTTCTTC
CDR3 protein: CASSIEGQGASYNEQFF

J gene: TRBJ1-2
V gene: TRBV13
clone size: -
D gene: TRBD1
CDR3 DNA: TGTGCCAGCAGCTACTGGGACAGAACTAACTATGGCTACACCTTC
CDR3 protein: CASSYWDRTNYGYTF

J gene: TRBJ2-1
V gene: TRBV12-5
clone size: once
D gene: TRBD2
CDR3 DNA: TGTGCTAGTTTACCAGCGGGAGGGCCCTGGCAGTTCTTC
CDR3 protein: CASLPAGGPWQFF

J gene: TRBJ2-2
V gene: TRBV7-6
clone size: -
D gene: TRBD2
CDR3 DNA: TGTGCCAGCAGCGTCACTAGCGCGATTACCGGGGAGCTGTTTTTT
CDR3 protein: CASSVTSAITGELFF

J gene: TRBJ2-3
V gene: TRBV19
clone size: -
D gene: TRBD2
CDR3 DNA: TGTGCCAGTAGCAAGCGGCGGGAGGGCGGTGCAGATACGCAGTATTTT
CDR3 protein: CASSKRREGGADTQYF

J gene: TRBJ1-5
V gene: TRBV30
clone size: -
D gene: TRBD1
CDR3 DNA: TGTGCCTGGAGTCCTGACCGGGACAGACGACTTTCCAGCAATCAGCCCCAGCATTTT
CDR3 protein: CAWSPDRDRRLSSNQPQHF

J gene: TRBJ2-3
V gene: TRBV7-9
clone size: -
D gene: -
CDR3 DNA: TGTGCCAGCAGCTTAGCGGAGGGCCCAGATACGCAGTATTTT
CDR3 protein: CASSLAEGPDTQYF

J gene: TRBJ1-6
V gene: TRBV25-1
clone size: -
D gene: -
CDR3 DNA: TGTGCCAGCAGTGAATCTCGGTTTTCACCCCTCCACTTT
CDR3 protein: CASSESRFSPLHF

J gene: TRBJ2-6
V gene: TRBV7-9
clone size: -
D gene: -
CDR3 DNA: TGTGCCAGCAGCTTACATCGACTGGGCTCTGGGGCCAACGTCCTGACTTTC
CDR3 protein: CASSLHRLGSGANVLTF

J gene: TRBJ2-3
V gene: TRBV7-9
clone size: once
D gene: TRBD1
CDR3 DNA: TGTGCCAGCAGCTCAGCGAGAGGGACAGGGACATCGGATACGCAGTATTTT
CDR3 protein: CASSSARGTGTSDTQYF

J gene: TRBJ2-7
V gene: TRBV5-1
clone size: -
D gene: -
CDR3 DNA: TGCGCCAGCAGCTTCGACGGGTACTACGAGCAGTACTTC
CDR3 protein: CASSFDGYYEQYF

J gene: TRBJ1-1
V gene: TRBV30
clone size: -
D gene: -
CDR3 DNA: TGTGCCTGGAGCCAAACAACAAACACTGAAGCTTTCTTT
CDR3 protein: CAWSQTTNTEAFF

J gene: TRBJ2-1
V gene: TRBV28
clone size: -
D gene: TRBD1
CDR3 DNA: TGTGCCAGCAGTTTATCCTCGGGACAGGTATACAATGAGCAGTTCTTC
CDR3 protein: CASSLSSGQVYNEQFF

J gene: TRBJ1-1
V gene: TRBV2
clone size: -
D gene: -
CDR3 DNA: TGTGCCAGCAGAGGCGGGGCCGCAAGAACTGAAGCTTTCTTT
CDR3 protein: CASRGGAARTEAFF

J gene: TRBJ2-3
V gene: TRBV7-3
clone size: -
D gene: TRBD2
CDR3 DNA: TGTGCCAGCAGCTTAGGAGCGGGAGGGCTTGGGCGCACAGATACGCAGTATTTT
CDR3 protein: CASSLGAGGLGRTDTQYF

J gene: TRBJ2-5
V gene: TRBV7-2
clone size: once
D gene: TRBD1
CDR3 DNA: TGTGCCAGCAGCCCTCCACAGGGGCGAGGAGAGACCCAGTACTTC
CDR3 protein: CASSPPQGRGETQYF

J gene: TRBJ1-2
V gene: TRBV30
clone size: once
D gene: -
CDR3 DNA: TGTGCCTGGTCTACAGGGAGTAACTATGGCTACACCTTC
CDR3 protein: CAWSTGSNYGYTF

J gene: TRBJ1-2
V gene: TRBV4-3
clone size: -
D gene: -
CDR3 DNA: TGCGCCAGCAGCCAAGACCACAATAACTATGGCTACACCTTC
CDR3 protein: CASSQDHNNYGYTF

J gene: TRBJ2-7
V gene: TRBV4-2
clone size: -
D gene: -
CDR3 DNA: TGTGCCAGCAGCCCCGCGGACGGGACCTACGAGCAGTACTTC
CDR3 protein: CASSPADGTYEQYF

J gene: TRBJ2-1
V gene: TRBV11-3
clone size: -
D gene: -
CDR3 DNA: TGTGCCAGCAGCTTAGGTCACGGGACTCAAAGCTCCTACAATGAGCAGTTCTTC
CDR3 protein: CASSLGHGTQSSYNEQFF

J gene: TRBJ2-7
V gene: TRBV20-1
clone size: -
D gene: TRBD1
CDR3 DNA: TGCAGTGCTAGTCTCCGGGACAGCTGGCTCGAGCAGTACTTC
CDR3 protein: CSASLRDSWLEQYF

J gene: TRBJ1-3
V gene: TRBV6-5
clone size: few
D gene: -
CDR3 DNA: TGTGCCAGCAGCTCCAGGGAATTCTTCGGAAACACCATATATTTT
CDR3 protein: CASSSREFFGNTIYF

J gene: TRBJ2-1
V gene: TRBV4-1
clone size: -
D gene: TRBD2
CDR3 DNA: TGCGCCAGCAGCCAAGATCCCACCGGGACTAGCGGGGGGAAGCAGTTCTTC
CDR3 protein: CASSQDPTGTSGGKQFF

J gene: TRBJ2-1
V gene: TRBV3-1/TRBV3-2
clone size: -
D gene: TRBD2
CDR3 DNA: TGTGCCAGCAGCCAATCAGCGGGATACTACAATGAGCAGTTCTTC
CDR3 protein: CASSQSAGYYNEQFF

J gene: TRBJ2-2
V gene: TRBV29-1
clone size: -
D gene: -
CDR3 DNA: TGCAGCGTTGACGAGGAAAACACCGGGGAGCTGTTTTTT
CDR3 protein: CSVDEENTGELFF

J gene: TRBJ1-3
V gene: TRBV19
clone size: -
D gene: TRBD1
CDR3 DNA: TGTGCCAGTAGGGGACAGGGGGGAAACACCATATATTTT
CDR3 protein: CASRGQGGNTIYF

J gene: TRBJ1-2
V gene: TRBV13
clone size: -
D gene: TRBD1
CDR3 DNA: TGTGCCAGCAGCTTACCGCTACAGGGGGCGTATGGCTACACCTTC
CDR3 protein: CASSLPLQGAYGYTF

J gene: TRBJ2-7
V gene: TRBV7-2
clone size: -
D gene: TRBD1
CDR3 DNA: TGTGCCAGCAGCCCAGCTGGTAGGGGGCGATACGAGCAGTACTTC
CDR3 protein: CASSPAGRGRYEQYF

J gene: TRBJ1-5
V gene: TRBV5-6
clone size: -
D gene: -
CDR3 DNA: TGTGCCAGCAGCTTGGCGATAGGGGGGGATCAGCCCCAGCATTTT
CDR3 protein: CASSLAIGGDQPQHF

J gene: TRBJ1-3
V gene: TRBV6-5
clone size: -
D gene: -
CDR3 DNA: TGTGCCAGCAGCCGGGGGGACACCTCTGGAAACACCATATATTTT
CDR3 protein: CASSRGDTSGNTIYF

J gene: TRBJ2-1
V gene: TRBV3-1/TRBV3-2
clone size: -
D gene: -
CDR3 DNA: TGTGCCAGCAGCCAGGGGGGAACGGATGAGCAGTTCTTC
CDR3 protein: CASSQGGTDEQFF

J gene: TRBJ2-7
V gene: TRBV27
clone size: -
D gene: TRBD1
CDR3 DNA: TGTGCCAGCAGTTTATTAAGGACAGGAGCCTACGAGCAGTACTTC
CDR3 protein: CASSLLRTGAYEQYF

J gene: TRBJ1-5
V gene: TRBV20-1
clone size: -
D gene: -
CDR3 DNA: TGCAGTGCTAGTAGGAGTTTTAGCAATCAGCCCCAGCATTTT
CDR3 protein: CSASRSFSNQPQHF

J gene: TRBJ2-3
V gene: TRBV6-5
clone size: once
D gene: -
CDR3 DNA: TGTGCCAGCAGTTACTTTCCTAGCAGCACAGATACGCAGTATTTT
CDR3 protein: CASSYFPSSTDTQYF

J gene: TRBJ1-4
V gene: TRBV21-1
clone size: -
D gene: -
CDR3 DNA: TGTGCCAGCAGCAAAGTCGCGACAAGAAATGAAAAACTGTTTTTT
CDR3 protein: CASSKVATRNEKLFF

J gene: TRBJ1-5
V gene: TRBV11-3
clone size: -
D gene: -
CDR3 DNA: TGTGCCAGCAGCGCGGGTAAGCCCCAGCATTTT
CDR3 protein: CASSAGKPQHF

J gene: TRBJ2-5
V gene: TRBV5-1
clone size: -
D gene: TRBD1
CDR3 DNA: TGCGCCAGCAGCGCCGGGACAGCCGAGACCCAGTACTTC
CDR3 protein: CASSAGTAETQYF

J gene: TRBJ1-3
V gene: TRBV18
clone size: -
D gene: -
CDR3 DNA: TGTGCCAGCTCACCATTGGACATACCAGGCTCTGGAAACACCATATATTTT
CDR3 protein: CASSPLDIPGSGNTIYF

J gene: TRBJ1-4
V gene: TRBV10-3
clone size: -
D gene: -
CDR3 DNA: TGTGCCATCAGTGAGTCTTCAGAGGGTTCTAATGAAAAACTGTTTTTT
CDR3 protein: CAISESSEGSNEKLFF

J gene: TRBJ2-3
V gene: TRBV11-2
clone size: -
D gene: -
CDR3 DNA: TGTGCCAGCAGCAAGGGGACGGGGGGCATGGGTGTGACAGATACGCAGTATTTT
CDR3 protein: CASSKGTGGMGVTDTQYF

J gene: TRBJ1-1
V gene: TRBV9
clone size: -
D gene: TRBD1
CDR3 DNA: TGTGCCAGCAGCGGGGGACAGCTGAACACTGAAGCTTTCTTT
CDR3 protein: CASSGGQLNTEAFF

J gene: TRBJ2-7
V gene: TRBV18
clone size: many
D gene: TRBD1
CDR3 DNA: TGTGCCAGCTCACCGGACAGGGGGCTCAACGAGCAGTACTTC
CDR3 protein: CASSPDRGLNEQYF

J gene: TRBJ1-5
V gene: TRBV7-2
clone size: -
D gene: -
CDR3 DNA: TGTGCCAGCACCCAGGGCAACCAGCCCCAGCATTTT
CDR3 protein: CASTQGNQPQHF

J gene: TRBJ2-7
V gene: TRBV20-1
clone size: -
D gene: TRBD1
CDR3 DNA: TGCAGTGCTAGTGGGACAGGGGTGAACGAGCAGTACTTC
CDR3 protein: CSASGTGVNEQYF

J gene: TRBJ1-4
V gene: TRBV15
clone size: -
D gene: TRBD1
CDR3 DNA: TGTGCCACCAGCAGAGTGCGGCAGGGGGCTGAAAAACTGTTTTTT
CDR3 protein: CATSRVRQGAEKLFF

J gene: TRBJ1-2
V gene: TRBV5-5
clone size: -
D gene: -
CDR3 DNA: TGTGCCAGCAGCTTGATGAGACGGGGGAACTATGGCTACACCTTC
CDR3 protein: CASSLMRRGNYGYTF

J gene: TRBJ2-5
V gene: TRBV7-9
clone size: -
D gene: TRBD1
CDR3 DNA: TGTGCCAGCAGCTTAGGGACAGGGGAGACAGAGACCCAGTACTTC
CDR3 protein: CASSLGTGETETQYF

J gene: TRBJ2-3
V gene: TRBV4-2
clone size: -
D gene: TRBD2
CDR3 DNA: TGTGCCAGCAGCCAGAGCGGGGCTAACACAGATACGCAGTATTTT
CDR3 protein: CASSQSGANTDTQYF

J gene: TRBJ1-4
V gene: TRBV28
clone size: -
D gene: TRBD1
CDR3 DNA: TGTGCCAGCAGCCTACTCGTAGGACAGGGGAAGAATGAAAAACTGTTTTTT
CDR3 protein: CASSLLVGQGKNEKLFF

J gene: TRBJ1-5
V gene: TRBV7-8
clone size: -
D gene: TRBD1
CDR3 DNA: TGTGCCAGCAGCCGAGACAGGGTTCCGCAGCCCCAGCATTTT
CDR3 protein: CASSRDRVPQPQHF

J gene: TRBJ1-5
V gene: TRBV28
clone size: -
D gene: -
CDR3 DNA: TGTGCCAGCAACCGAGTAGGGGGGGTTGATAATCAGCCCCAGCATTTT
CDR3 protein: CASNRVGGVDNQPQHF